This T cell receptor (beta chain) was profiled in a study of OX40 agonist ivuxolimab in advanced cancers. Study summary: The group had a mean age of 60 years, ranged from roughly 23 to 79, and was 75% to 85% male.

Comments on this clone: Its specificity is unknown.

TCRdb keeps only in-frame clones here, not all; method: immunoSEQ multiplex PCR. This sample has 150,000 to 190,000 clones; 94% occur once, and the top ten carry approximately 0.32%. Germline V gene sequence: CDR1 MNHNS, CDR2 SASEGT. Trimming shortened V by 5 bases and J by 4 bases, and 15 bases separated the two germline ends. This CDR3 has 14 amino acids. Whole-study results and caveats: Compared with CD4+, CD8+ T cells on average had more expanded clones. Individuals who were partial responders at 0.1-3.0 mg/kg had clonal expansion that ranked among the lowest.

Here the sequenced sample was CD4+ or CD8+ T cells sorted from blood, taken in a trial of the OX40 agonist ivuxolimab. This clonotype was sampled from an adult with an advanced solid tumor such as melanoma, head and neck, liver or kidney cancer. The genes are TRBV6-1 and TRBJ2-7; TRBD1 might be the D (6 bases). The CDR3 loop reads CASSSYDRHYEQYF. The CDR3 DNA sequence: TGTGCCAGCAGTTCCTATGACAGGCATTACGAGCAGTACTTC.